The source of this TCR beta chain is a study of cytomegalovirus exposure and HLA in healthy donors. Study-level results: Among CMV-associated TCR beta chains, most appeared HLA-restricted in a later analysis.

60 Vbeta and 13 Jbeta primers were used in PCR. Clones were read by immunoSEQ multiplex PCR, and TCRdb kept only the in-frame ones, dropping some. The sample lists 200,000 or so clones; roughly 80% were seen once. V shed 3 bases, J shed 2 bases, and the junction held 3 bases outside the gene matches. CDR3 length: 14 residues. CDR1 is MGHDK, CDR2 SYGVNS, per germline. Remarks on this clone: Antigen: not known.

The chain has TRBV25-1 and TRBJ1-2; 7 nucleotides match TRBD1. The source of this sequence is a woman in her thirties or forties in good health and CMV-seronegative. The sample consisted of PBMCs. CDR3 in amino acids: CASSDWGQNYGYTF. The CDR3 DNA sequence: TGTGCCAGCAGTGACTGGGGACAGAACTATGGCTACACCTTC.